Presented here are 20 T cell receptor beta chains from one specimen sequenced in a study of T cell clonotyping in hematopoietic cell transplantation. Some clones are missing from TCRdb's copy, which holds only in-frame ones; the method was immunoSEQ multiplex PCR. The sample consists of roughly 13,000 clones, 62% of them appearing once. Sample: PBMCs. Receptors originate from a human donor who either received an allogeneic hematopoietic cell transplant for a myeloid malignancy or was a related donor (not recorded which). Some clones in this sample may be carry-over from other donors' samples.

This clone was seen a few times. CDR3 sequence (DNA): TGTGCCAGCAGCCCCTACGCCCAGAGCACTGAAGCTTTCTTT. Encoded protein: CASSPYAQSTEAFF. This chain links TRBV7-2 with TRBJ1-1; no clear D gene. The CDR3 is 14 residues long. With 5 bases removed from V and 4 bases from J, the gap between germline ends came to 14 bases. Germline CDR1 SGHTA, CDR2 FQGNSA.

This sequence joins TRBV25-1 and TRBJ2-1; the D gene could be TRBD1 or TRBD2 (6 bases each). The V end lost 1 base, the J end lost 0 bases, and 13 bases lay between the germline ends. CDR3 length equals 17 residues. Germline V CDR1 and CDR2: MGHDK, SYGVNS. The CDR3 loop reads CASSEWGRGSSYNEQFF. Written as DNA, the CDR3 is TGTGCCAGCAGTGAATGGGGGCGGGGTAGCTCCTACAATGAGCAGTTCTTC.

The CDR3 DNA follows: TGTGCCAGTAGTTCCCCGGGGGGAGCGCCCCAGCATTTT. It translates to CASSSPGGAPQHF. This chain uses TRBV19 with TRBJ1-5, with D possibly TRBD1 on 5 matching bases. V was clipped by 5 bases and J by 9 bases, with 14 bases between them. There are 13 residues in the CDR3. Germline CDR1 LNHDA, CDR2 SQIVND (reference sequence).

V and J are TRBV30 and TRBJ1-2; possible D gene TRBD1, 5 bases. CDR1 is GTSNPN and CDR2 is SVGIG in the germline V gene (reference sequence). CDR3 length equals 13 residues. Trimming pared 0 bases from V and 6 bases from J, leaving 11 bases between. As DNA, the CDR3 is TGTGCCTGGAGTGTAAGGGGAGCGGATGGCTACACCTTC. Amino acid sequence: CAWSVRGADGYTF.

V and J are TRBV7-7 and TRBJ2-5, with 8 positions matching TRBD1. The CDR3 has 14 amino acids. Germline loops: CDR1 SSHAT, CDR2 FNYEAQ (reference sequence). J was trimmed by 6 bases and V by 7 bases; bases with no gene match: 10. DNA for the CDR3: TGTGCCAGCACCCCCCTCGGACAGGGAAAGACCCAGTACTTC. Protein product: CASTPLGQGKTQYF.

J is TRBJ2-7 and V is TRBV30; maybe TRBD1 (5 bases). Germline CDR1 GTSNPN, CDR2 SVGIG (reference sequence). CDR3 length: 13 residues. Trimming took 7 bases from V and 0 from J, leaving 13 bases between them. The CDR3 spells CASIYRNSYEQYF. As DNA, the CDR3 is TGTGCCTCCATCTACAGGAACTCCTACGAGCAGTACTTC.

This clone was seen only a few times. V usage is TRBV19 and J usage is TRBJ2-7; TRBD2 matches at 7 bases. Germline V CDR1 and CDR2: LNHDA, SQIVND (reference sequence). After removal of 8 bases from V and 6 bases from J, the junction contained 10 bases not matched to a gene. The CDR3 is made up of 13 amino acids. The CDR3 loop reads CASRPGGRVEQYF. The CDR3 DNA follows: TGTGCCAGTCGACCGGGAGGCCGGGTCGAGCAGTACTTC. Supplemented by reference TRBV19 and TRBJ2-7, the full variable domain reads DGGITQSPKYLFRKEGQNVTLSCEQNLNHDAMYWYRQDPGQGLRLIYYSQIVNDFQKGDIAEGYSVSREKKESFPLTVTSAQKNPTAFYLCASRPGGRVEQYFGPGTRLTVT.

This sequence joins TRBV5-1 and TRBJ2-7; TRBD2 is a possible D gene (5 bases). Trimming pared 2 bases from V and 1 base from J, leaving 25 bases between. The CDR3 is 19 residues long. The germline gives CDR1 SGHRS, CDR2 YFSETQ. In DNA form, the CDR3 reads TGCGCCAGCAGCTTAGTTTATTGGAAGGCGTCCGGGATGTCCTACGAGCAGTACTTC. Its protein product is CASSLVYWKASGMSYEQYF.

This clone has just a few counts. The V and J genes are TRBV4-1 and TRBJ1-3, with 7 bases matching TRBD1. The J segment lost 0 bases and the V segment lost 0 bases, leaving 11 bases of the junction unmatched. The CDR3 consists of 19 residues. Germline-derived CDR1 and CDR2 are MGHRA and YSYEKL. Here the CDR3 reads CASSQDLSLGQDSGNTIYF. In nucleotides, the CDR3 is TGCGCCAGCAGCCAAGATTTGAGCCTAGGACAGGACTCTGGAAACACCATATATTTT.

The CDR3 DNA sequence: TGTGCCAGTAGTGGGGCGGTAGATAGCAATCAGCCCCAGCATTTT. It yields the protein CASSGAVDSNQPQHF. V and J are TRBV19 and TRBJ1-5, with TRBD1 as a possible D gene (5 bases). V dropped 5 bases and J dropped 0 bases, with 11 bases sitting between them. The CDR3 consists of 15 residues. The V gene's germline CDR1 is LNHDA and CDR2 SQIVND (reference sequence).

This clone was seen a few times. The chain is built from TRBV4-3 and TRBJ2-5; D could derive from TRBD1 or TRBD2 (5 bases each). In germline, CDR1 is LGHNA, CDR2 YSLEER. CDR3 size: 15 residues. V was cut by 0 bases and J by 5 bases, with 13 bases left in between. CDR3 nucleotides: TGCGCCAGCAGCCAAGATATTGGGGGATGGGAGACCCAGTACTTC. It is translated as CASSQDIGGWETQYF.

The chain is built from TRBV11-2 and TRBJ2-7, with D perhaps matching TRBD2 (6 bases). In germline, CDR1 is SGHAT, CDR2 FQNNGV. The CDR3 contains 12 residues. Trimming removed 6 bases from V and 6 bases from J, with 12 bases in between. The CDR3 sequence: CASREWGLEQYF. Here the CDR3 DNA reads TGTGCCAGCAGGGAGTGGGGACTCGAGCAGTACTTC.

The sample holds a few counts of this clone. This chain links TRBV9 with TRBJ2-3, with 8 bases that match TRBD2. The V and J ends lost 0 bases and 4 bases, in that order; junction bases with no gene match: 7. The CDR3 spans 16 residues. The germline CDR1 and CDR2 sequences are SGDLS and YYNGEE. This CDR3 is CASSVGSGSVSDTQYF. CDR3 coding DNA: TGTGCCAGCAGCGTAGGGAGCGGGAGTGTATCAGATACGCAGTATTTT. Variable domain in full (rest from reference TRBV9 and TRBJ2-3): DSGVTQTPKHLITATGQRVTLRCSPRSGDLSVYWYQQSLDQGLQFLIQYYNGEERAKGNILERFSAQQFPDLHSELNLSSLELGDSALYFCASSVGSGSVSDTQYFGPGTRLTVL.

The chain links TRBV30 to TRBJ2-7, with TRBD1 matching 7 bases. This CDR3 contains 14 residues. J gave up 2 bases and V 2 bases, and 6 bases lay outside the gene matches. Looked up from germline, CDR1 is GTSNPN and CDR2 is SVGIG (reference sequence). The CDR3 sequence is CAWSPGTATYEQYF. CDR3 nucleotide sequence: TGTGCCTGGAGTCCGGGGACAGCGACCTACGAGCAGTACTTC. The full variable domain, in which reference TRBV30 and TRBJ2-7 provide the parts outside the CDR3, is SQTIHQWPATLVQPVGSPLSLECTVEGTSNPNLYWYRQAAGRGLQLLFYSVGIGQISSEVPQNLSASRPQDRQFILSSKKLLLSDSGFYLCAWSPGTATYEQYFGPGTRLTVT.

CDR3 loop: CASSIIGEAFF. CDR3 coding DNA: TGTGCCAGCAGTATCATCGGTGAAGCTTTCTTT. This chain links TRBV25-1 with TRBJ1-1, with no clear D. This CDR3 has 11 amino acids. Germline CDR1 reads MGHDK; CDR2 reads SYGVNS. Trimming shortened V by 5 bases and J by 7 bases, and 8 bases separated the two germline ends.

V and J are TRBV20-1 and TRBJ2-5; TRBD1 might be the D (5 bases). The germline V and J ends were trimmed by 6 bases and 5 bases, with 10 bases remaining between them. Looked up from germline, CDR1 is DFQATT and CDR2 is SNEGSKA (reference sequence). The CDR3 length is 11 residues. Here the CDR3 reads CSARQGETQYF. The CDR3 DNA sequence: TGCAGTGCGAGGCAGGGTGAGACCCAGTACTTC.

This clone was seen only once. V and J are TRBV5-4 and TRBJ1-1; D might be TRBD1 (5 bases). CDR3 length: 15 residues. Germline loops: CDR1 SGHNT, CDR2 YYREEE (reference sequence). V lost 5 bases to trimming and J lost 0 bases, with 14 bases between them. In nucleotides, the CDR3 is TGTGCCAGCAGACCGGACTGGACAATGAACACTGAAGCTTTCTTT. Translating it yields CASRPDWTMNTEAFF.

The chain recombines TRBV25-1 with TRBJ2-7, with 10 bases identical to TRBD2. The ends lost 4 bases at V and 2 bases at J; junction bases unmatched: 8. The length of the CDR3 is 16 residues. Germline CDR1 reads MGHDK; CDR2 reads SYGVNS. The CDR3 loop reads CASSATSGKGTYEQYF. The CDR3 DNA follows: TGTGCCAGCAGTGCCACTAGCGGGAAGGGCACCTACGAGCAGTACTTC.

The chain links TRBV25-1 to TRBJ2-3; D gene ambiguous. CDR1 and CDR2 (germline): MGHDK, SYGVNS. The CDR3 runs to 13 residues. V lost 4 bases and J lost 2, with 7 bases in between. The CDR3 reads CASSGLNTDTQYF. The DNA of the CDR3 is TGTGCCAGCAGTGGGCTAAACACAGATACGCAGTATTTT.

This chain joins TRBV27 and TRBJ1-2, with 9 positions matching TRBD1. V was pared by 3 bases and J by 2 bases, with 10 bases of the junction left unmatched. The CDR3 totals 17 residues. Germline lookup yields CDR1 MNHEY and CDR2 SMNVEV (reference sequence). The CDR3 DNA is TGTGCCAGCAGTTTCATACAGGGGGCGCGTTTAAACTATGGCTACACCTTC. This codes for CASSFIQGARLNYGYTF.